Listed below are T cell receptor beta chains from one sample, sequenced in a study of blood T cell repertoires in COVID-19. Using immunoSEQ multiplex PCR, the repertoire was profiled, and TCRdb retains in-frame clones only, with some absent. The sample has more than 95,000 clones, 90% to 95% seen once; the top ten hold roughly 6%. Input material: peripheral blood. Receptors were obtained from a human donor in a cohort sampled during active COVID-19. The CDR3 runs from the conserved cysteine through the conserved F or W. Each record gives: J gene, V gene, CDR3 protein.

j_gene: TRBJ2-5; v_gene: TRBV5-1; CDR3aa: CASTQREGQTQYF
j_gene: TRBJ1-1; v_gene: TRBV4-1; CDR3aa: CASSQGLMNTEAFF
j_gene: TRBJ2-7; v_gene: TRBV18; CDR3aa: CASSRDTLYEQYF
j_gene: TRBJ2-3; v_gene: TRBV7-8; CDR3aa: CASSLRIGLASSTDTQYF
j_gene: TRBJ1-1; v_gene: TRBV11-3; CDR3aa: CASSLGRYSGTPFGGEAFF
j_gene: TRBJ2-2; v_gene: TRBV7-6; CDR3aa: CASSARASGISTGELFF
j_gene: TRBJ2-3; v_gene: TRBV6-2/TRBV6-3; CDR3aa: CASSYGSRGTDTQYF
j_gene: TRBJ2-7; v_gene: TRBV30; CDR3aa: CAWNRDSSGEQYF
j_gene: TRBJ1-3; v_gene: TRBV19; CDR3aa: CAISQGLGNTIYF
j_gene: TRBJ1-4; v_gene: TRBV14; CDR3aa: CASSQESGGKLFF
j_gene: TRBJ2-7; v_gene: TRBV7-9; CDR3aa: CASSIDLGQHLLYEQYF
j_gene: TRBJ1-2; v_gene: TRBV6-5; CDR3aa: CASSPLSGYYGYTF
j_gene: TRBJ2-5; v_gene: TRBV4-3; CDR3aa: CASSQERLAGEETQYF
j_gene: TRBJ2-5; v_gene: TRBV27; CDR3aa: CASSLSSGAGVETQYF
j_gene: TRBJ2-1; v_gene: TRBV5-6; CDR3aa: CASSTGFEQFF
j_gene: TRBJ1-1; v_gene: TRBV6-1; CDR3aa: CASSDSGDPNTEAFF
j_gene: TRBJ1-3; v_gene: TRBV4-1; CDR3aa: CASSQDRGAWDTIYF
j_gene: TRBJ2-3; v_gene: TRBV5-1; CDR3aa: CASRKAATDTQYF
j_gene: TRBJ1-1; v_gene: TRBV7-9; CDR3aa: CASRPDTNTEAFF
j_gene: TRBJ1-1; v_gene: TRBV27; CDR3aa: CATSMGQGLNTEAFF
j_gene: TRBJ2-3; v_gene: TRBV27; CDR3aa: CASSLSISGYTDTQYF
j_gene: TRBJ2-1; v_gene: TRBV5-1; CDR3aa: CASSFSGNEQFF
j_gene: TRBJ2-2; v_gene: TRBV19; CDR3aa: CASSIKAGTGELFF
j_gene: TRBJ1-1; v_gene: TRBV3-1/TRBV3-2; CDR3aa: CASSHGGTEAFF
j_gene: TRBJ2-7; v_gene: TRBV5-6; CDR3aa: CASSLGQVAYEQYF
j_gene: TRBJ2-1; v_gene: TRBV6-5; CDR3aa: CASSLEGSTYNEQFF
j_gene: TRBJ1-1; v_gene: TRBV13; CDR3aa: CASSPPTGTEAFF
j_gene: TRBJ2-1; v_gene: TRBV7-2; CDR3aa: CASSLVWGTGRAGEQFF
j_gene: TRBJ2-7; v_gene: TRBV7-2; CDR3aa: CASSLVAGGPYNEQYF
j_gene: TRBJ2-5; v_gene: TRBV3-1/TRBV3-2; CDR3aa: CASSQVGSSGEETQYF
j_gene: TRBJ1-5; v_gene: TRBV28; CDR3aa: CASKGVSNQPQHF
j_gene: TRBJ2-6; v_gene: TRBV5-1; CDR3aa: CASKQNRVIYGANVLTF
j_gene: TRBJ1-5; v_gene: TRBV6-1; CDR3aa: CASSVRLTGTDLLEFEPQHF
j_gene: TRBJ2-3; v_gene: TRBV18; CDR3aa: CASAGGPSPTDTQYF
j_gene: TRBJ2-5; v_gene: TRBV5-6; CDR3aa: CASSLLAGQETQYF
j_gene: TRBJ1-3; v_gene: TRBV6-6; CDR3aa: CASRGGSGNTIYF
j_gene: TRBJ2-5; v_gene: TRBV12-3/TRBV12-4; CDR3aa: CASSWSPTGAQYF
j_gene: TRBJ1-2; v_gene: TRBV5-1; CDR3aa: CASSHRSGATAYNYGYTF
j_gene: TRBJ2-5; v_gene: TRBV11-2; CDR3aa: CASSLETPGWRYETQYF
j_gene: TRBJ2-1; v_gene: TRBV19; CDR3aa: CASSIGLGVGNEQFF
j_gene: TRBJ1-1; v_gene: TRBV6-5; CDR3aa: CASKVFLGGTEAFF
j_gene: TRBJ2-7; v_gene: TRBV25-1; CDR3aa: CASSQQGLSYEQYF
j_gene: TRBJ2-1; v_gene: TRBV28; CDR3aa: CASSFPGSTNEQFF
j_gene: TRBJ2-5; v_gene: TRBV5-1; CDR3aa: CASSSGLAGGRETQYF
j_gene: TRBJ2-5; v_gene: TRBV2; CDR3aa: CASKPGLAGQETQYF
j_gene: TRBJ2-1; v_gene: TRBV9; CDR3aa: CASSVESGSYNEQFF
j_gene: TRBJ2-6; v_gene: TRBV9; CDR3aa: CASSLGTAALFGANVLTF
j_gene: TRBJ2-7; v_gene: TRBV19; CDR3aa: CASSPTSGSNSEQYF
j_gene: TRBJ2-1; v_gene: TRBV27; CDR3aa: CASRLAGGHNEQFF
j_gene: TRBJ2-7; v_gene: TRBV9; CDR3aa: CASSPRDSLYEQYF
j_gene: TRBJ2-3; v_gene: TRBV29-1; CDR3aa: CSVAGRGGDTQYF
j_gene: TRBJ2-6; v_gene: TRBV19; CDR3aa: CASSRFRGGLLSSGANVLTF
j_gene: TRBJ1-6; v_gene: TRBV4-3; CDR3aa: CASSPDRVDSPLHF
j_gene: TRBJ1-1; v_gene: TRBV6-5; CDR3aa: CASMRTGGNTEAFF
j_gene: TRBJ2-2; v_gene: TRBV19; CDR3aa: CASSQRDYTGELFF
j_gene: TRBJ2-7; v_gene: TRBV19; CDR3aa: CASSTWTGSLYEQYF
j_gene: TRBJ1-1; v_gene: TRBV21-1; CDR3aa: CANHPYATTKNTEAFF
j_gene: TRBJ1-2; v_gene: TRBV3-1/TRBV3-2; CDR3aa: CASSQDNGGNYGYTF
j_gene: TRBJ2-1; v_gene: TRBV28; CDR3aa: CASSPGNEQFF